There are many counts of the clone carrying this T cell receptor (beta chain). Its antigen is unidentified. The source of the sample is a study of regulatory T cells in long-lasting Graves disease. Turning to the study itself: Newly diagnosed Graves' patients took antithyroid drugs under 3 months. Notes on the study in general: Persistent patients had a count of shared public clonotypes (2,741) that exceeded that of new patients (about 930).

Sequencing libraries for TCR beta were prepared with iRepertoire HTBI primers and Arm-PCR of CDR3 regions. TCRdb re-derived calls from the multiplex PCR reads in MiXCR, one entry per CDR3 protein. The data contain 360,000 or so distinct CDR3 sequences, approximately 12% of them singletons. The V end lost 9 bases, the J end lost 2 bases, and 13 bases lay between the germline ends. CDR1 SNHLY and CDR2 FYNNEI come from the germline V gene. The CDR3 totals 13 residues. Time point in this sample: newly diagnosed GD, antithyroid drugs for less than 3 months. The TCR library was made from RNA extracted from PBMCs. The same data also went into a second study, on T cells in Graves' hyperthyroidism and ophthalmopathy. That source reports: Ophthalmopathy, as predicted by the model, came a median 6.5 months after the prediction.

This chain links TRBV2 with TRBJ1-2; the D gene is possibly TRBD1 (6 bases). This receptor was obtained from a woman under 30 with Graves disease. Source: peripheral blood mononuclear cells (PBMCs), taken at new diagnosis, from a patient treated with antithyroid drugs. Written as DNA, the CDR3 is TGTGCCAGAGGGGGGCGGAGCAACTATGGCTACACCTTC. Amino acid sequence: CARGGRSNYGYTF.